This T cell receptor (beta chain) appears in the sequencing data of a study of CD8+ T cells in alopecia areata. Sequencing relied on a cDNA template that was reverse transcribed from extracted RNA. Assay used: immunoSEQ multiplex PCR; TCRdb lists only in-frame clones, some missing. The sample includes over 120,000 clones, around 50% of them seen just once. Trimming took off 1 base at V and 0 bases at J, with 10 bases between the two ends. This CDR3 has 15 amino acids. The germline gives CDR1 SEHNR, CDR2 FQNEAQ (reference sequence). From alopecia areata patients, lesional scalp punch biopsies and peripheral blood were collected. PBMCs served as the source from which CD4+ and CD8+ T cells were sorted.

The sample consisted of CD4+ T cells sorted from blood, taken at week 0. J is TRBJ2-7 and V is TRBV7-9, with D perhaps being TRBD1 or TRBD2 (6 bases each). The source of this sequence is a human donor with alopecia areata. CDR3 protein: CASSLGGAFSYEQYF. The CDR3 region has the DNA TGTGCCAGCAGCTTAGGGGGGGCTTTCTCCTACGAGCAGTACTTC.